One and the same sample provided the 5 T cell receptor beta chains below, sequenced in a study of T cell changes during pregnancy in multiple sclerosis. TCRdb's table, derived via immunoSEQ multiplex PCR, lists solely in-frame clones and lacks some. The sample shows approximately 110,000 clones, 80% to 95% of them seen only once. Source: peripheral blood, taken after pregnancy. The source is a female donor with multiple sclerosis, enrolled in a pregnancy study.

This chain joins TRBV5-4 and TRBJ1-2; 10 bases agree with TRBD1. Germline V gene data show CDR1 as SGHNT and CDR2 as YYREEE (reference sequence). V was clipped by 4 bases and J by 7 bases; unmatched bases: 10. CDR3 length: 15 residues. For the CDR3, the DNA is TGTGCCAGCAGCCTGGACAGGGGGGGTATTGGTGGCTACACCTTC. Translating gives CASSLDRGGIGGYTF.

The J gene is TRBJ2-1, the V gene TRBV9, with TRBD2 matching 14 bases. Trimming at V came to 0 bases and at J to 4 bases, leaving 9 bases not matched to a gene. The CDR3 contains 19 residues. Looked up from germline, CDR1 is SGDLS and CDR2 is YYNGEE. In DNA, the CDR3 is TGTGCCAGCAGCGTAGAGTGGACTAGCGGGGGGTCGCTATACAATGAGCAGTTCTTC. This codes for CASSVEWTSGGSLYNEQFF. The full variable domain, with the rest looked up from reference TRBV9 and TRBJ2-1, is DSGVTQTPKHLITATGQRVTLRCSPRSGDLSVYWYQQSLDQGLQFLIQYYNGEERAKGNILERFSAQQFPDLHSELNLSSLELGDSALYFCASSVEWTSGGSLYNEQFFGPGTRLTVL.

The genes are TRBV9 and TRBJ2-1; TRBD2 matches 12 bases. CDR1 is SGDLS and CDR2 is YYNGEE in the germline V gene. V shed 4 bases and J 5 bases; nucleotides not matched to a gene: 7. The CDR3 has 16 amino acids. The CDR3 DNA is TGTGCCAGCAGCTCTCGACTAGCGGGGGACCACAATGAGCAGTTCTTC. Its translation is CASSSRLAGDHNEQFF.

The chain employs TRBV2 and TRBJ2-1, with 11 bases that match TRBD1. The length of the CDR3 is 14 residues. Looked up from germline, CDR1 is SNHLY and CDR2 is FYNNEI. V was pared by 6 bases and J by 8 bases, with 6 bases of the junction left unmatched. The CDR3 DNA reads TGTGCCAGCAGACCCGGGACAGGGGGTGATGAGCAGTTCTTC. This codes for CASRPGTGGDEQFF. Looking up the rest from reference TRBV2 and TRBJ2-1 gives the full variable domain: EPEVTQTPSHQVTQMGQEVILRCVPISNHLYFYWYRQILGQKVEFLVSFYNNEISEKSEIFDDQFSVERPDGSNFTLKIRSTKLEDSAMYFCASRPGTGGDEQFFGPGTRLTVL.

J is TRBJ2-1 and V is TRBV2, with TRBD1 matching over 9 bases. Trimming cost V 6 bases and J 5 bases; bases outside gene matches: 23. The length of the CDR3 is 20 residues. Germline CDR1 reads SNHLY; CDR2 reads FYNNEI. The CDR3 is CASRGWGQGGWERENNEQFF. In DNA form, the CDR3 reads TGTGCCAGCAGGGGGTGGGGACAGGGCGGTTGGGAACGGGAAAACAATGAGCAGTTCTTC.